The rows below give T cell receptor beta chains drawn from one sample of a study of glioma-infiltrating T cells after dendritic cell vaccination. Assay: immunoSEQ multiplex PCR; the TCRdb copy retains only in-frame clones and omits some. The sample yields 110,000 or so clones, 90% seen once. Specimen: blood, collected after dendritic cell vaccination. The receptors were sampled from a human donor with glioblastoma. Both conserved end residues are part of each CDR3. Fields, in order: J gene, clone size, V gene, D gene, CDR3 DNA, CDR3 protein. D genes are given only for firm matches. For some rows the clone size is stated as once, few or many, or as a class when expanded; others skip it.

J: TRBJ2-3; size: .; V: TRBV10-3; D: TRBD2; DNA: TGTGCCATCAGTGGCACTAGCGGGGGGGCCACAGATACGCAGTATTTT; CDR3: CAISGTSGGATDTQYF
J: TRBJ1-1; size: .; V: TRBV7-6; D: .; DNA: TGTGCCAGCAGCTTAGAGCCAGGAGGGGTTGCGGCTGAAGCTTTCTTT; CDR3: CASSLEPGGVAAEAFF
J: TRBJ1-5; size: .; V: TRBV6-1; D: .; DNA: TGTGCCAGCAGTGCGGGGGGGGGCAGTTCGGGCAATCAGCCCCAGCATTTT; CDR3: CASSAGGGSSGNQPQHF
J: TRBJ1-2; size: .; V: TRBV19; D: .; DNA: TGTGCCAGTAGCGGGGGTTCTCCCCGGCTCGGTGGCTACACCTTC; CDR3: CASSGGSPRLGGYTF
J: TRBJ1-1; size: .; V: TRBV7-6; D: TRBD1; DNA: TGTGCCAGCAGTAGTTCCGGGACAGGGAGAGCTGAAGCTTTCTTT; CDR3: CASSSSGTGRAEAFF
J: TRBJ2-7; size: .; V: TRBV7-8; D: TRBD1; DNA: TGTGCCAGCAGCCCAAACAGGGGCTACGAGCAGTACTTC; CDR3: CASSPNRGYEQYF
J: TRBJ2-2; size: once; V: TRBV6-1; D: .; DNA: TGTGCCAGCAGTGGGTTGGGCTCGGGGGTTGGAACCGGGGAGCTGTTTTTT; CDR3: CASSGLGSGVGTGELFF
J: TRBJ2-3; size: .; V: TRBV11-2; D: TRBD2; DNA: TGTGCCAGCAGCCGTTTCAGACTAGCGGGGGGGCCCCCAGATACGCAGTATTTT; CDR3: CASSRFRLAGGPPDTQYF
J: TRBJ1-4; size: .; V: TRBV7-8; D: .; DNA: TGTGCCAGCAGCTTAGATATCCAGGCTGGTGGGGCCGTTTTT; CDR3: CASSLDIQAGGAVF
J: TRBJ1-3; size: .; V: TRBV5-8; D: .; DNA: TGTGCCAGCAGCGGCCGCAGTTGGGGGGAATACTCTGGAAACACCATATATTTT; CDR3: CASSGRSWGEYSGNTIYF
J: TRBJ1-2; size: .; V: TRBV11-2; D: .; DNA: TGTGCCAGCAGCTTCCGGGGGAGAGGCTACACCTTC; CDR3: CASSFRGRGYTF